This T cell receptor (beta chain) was sequenced during a study of blood T cell repertoires in COVID-19. This clone was seen once. The length of the CDR3 is 15 residues. Trimming shortened V by 2 bases and J by 5 bases, and 10 bases separated the two germline ends. The germline gives CDR1 MDHEN, CDR2 SYDVKM. As processed by the authors: Estimation of nucleated cell counts relied on the amplification of reference gene primers. TCRdb keeps only in-frame clones here, not all; method: immunoSEQ multiplex PCR. V and J calls and clone size are copied from that table; D and trimming were computed from the DNA. The sample has about 180,000 clones; roughly 83% are singletons.

This clonotype was obtained from a woman aged 40-49 years with COVID-19, enrolled during active disease. This chain uses TRBV28 with TRBJ1-6; D not certain. The sample was peripheral blood. CDR3: CASSLRAADNSPLHF. CDR3 nucleotide sequence: TGTGCCAGCAGTTTACGAGCGGCGGATAATTCACCCCTCCACTTT.